This T cell receptor beta chain was sequenced during a study of blood T cell repertoires in COVID-19. On the study more broadly: COVID-19 samples collected from the United States, Italy and Spain covered acute and convalescent phases.

Followed over time, Seattle patients had been enrolled while infection was active. This CDR3 contains 16 residues. Losses at the gene ends were 1 base for V and 1 base for J; bases not matched to a gene: 7. CDR1 is SGHVS, CDR2 FNYEAQ, per germline. The method was immunoSEQ multiplex PCR; TCRdb's version includes in-frame clones alone and lacks a portion of them. The sample has 200,000 to 250,000 clones; approximately 86% are singletons. The chain employs TRBV7-6 and TRBJ2-7, with 7 bases aligning to TRBD1. The specimen sequenced was peripheral blood. The clonotype comes from a woman in her 50s with COVID-19, enrolled during active disease. This chain's CDR3 is CASSLEGPGGSYEQYF. The CDR3 nucleotides are TGTGCCAGCAGCTTAGAAGGCCCAGGGGGTTCCTACGAGCAGTACTTC.